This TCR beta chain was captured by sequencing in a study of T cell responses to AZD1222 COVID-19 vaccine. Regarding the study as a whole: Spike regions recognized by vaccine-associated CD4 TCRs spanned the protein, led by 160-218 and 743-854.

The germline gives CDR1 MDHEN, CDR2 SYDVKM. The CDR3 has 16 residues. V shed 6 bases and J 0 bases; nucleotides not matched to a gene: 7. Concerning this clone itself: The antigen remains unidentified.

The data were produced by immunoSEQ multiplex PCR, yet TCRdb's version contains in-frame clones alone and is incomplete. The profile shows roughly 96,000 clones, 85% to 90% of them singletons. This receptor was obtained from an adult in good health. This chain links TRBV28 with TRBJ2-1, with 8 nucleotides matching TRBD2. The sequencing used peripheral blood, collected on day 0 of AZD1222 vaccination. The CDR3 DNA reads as TGTGCCAGCAGATACGGACTAGCAAACTCCTACAATGAGCAGTTCTTC. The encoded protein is CASRYGLANSYNEQFF.